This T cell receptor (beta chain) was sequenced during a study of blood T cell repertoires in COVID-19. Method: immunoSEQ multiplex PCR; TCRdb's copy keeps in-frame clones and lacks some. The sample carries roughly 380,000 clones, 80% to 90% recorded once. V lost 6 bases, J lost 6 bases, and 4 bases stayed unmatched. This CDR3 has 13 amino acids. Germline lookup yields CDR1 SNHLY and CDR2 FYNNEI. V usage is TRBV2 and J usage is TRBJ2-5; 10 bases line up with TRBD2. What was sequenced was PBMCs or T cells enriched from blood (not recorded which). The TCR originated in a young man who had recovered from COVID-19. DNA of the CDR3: TGTGCCAGCAGCGCGACTAGCGGGCAGACCCAGTACTTC. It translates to CASSATSGQTQYF.